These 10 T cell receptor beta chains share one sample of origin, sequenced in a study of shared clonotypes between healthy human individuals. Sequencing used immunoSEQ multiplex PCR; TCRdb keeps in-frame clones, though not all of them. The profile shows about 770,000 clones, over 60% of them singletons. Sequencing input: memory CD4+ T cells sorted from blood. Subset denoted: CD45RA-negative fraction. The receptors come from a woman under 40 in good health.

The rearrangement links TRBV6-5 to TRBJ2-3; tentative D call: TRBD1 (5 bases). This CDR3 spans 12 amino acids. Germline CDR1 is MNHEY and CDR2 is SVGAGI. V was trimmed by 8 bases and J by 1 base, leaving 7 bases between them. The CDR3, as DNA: TGTGCCAGCCAAGGGGGCACAGATACGCAGTATTTT. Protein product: CASQGGTDTQYF.

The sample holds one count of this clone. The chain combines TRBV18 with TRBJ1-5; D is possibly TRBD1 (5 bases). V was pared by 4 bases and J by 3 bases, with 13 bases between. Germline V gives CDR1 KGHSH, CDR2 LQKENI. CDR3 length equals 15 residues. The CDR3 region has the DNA TGTGCCAGCTCACTGTCCGGGGCGACCAATCAGCCCCAGCATTTT. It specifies CASSLSGATNQPQHF.

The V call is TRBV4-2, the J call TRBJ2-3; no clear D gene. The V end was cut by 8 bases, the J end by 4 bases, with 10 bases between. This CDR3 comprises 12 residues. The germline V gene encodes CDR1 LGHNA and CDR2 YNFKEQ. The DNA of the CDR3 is TGTGCCAGCGCCCAATCAGCAGATACGCAGTATTTT. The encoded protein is CASAQSADTQYF.

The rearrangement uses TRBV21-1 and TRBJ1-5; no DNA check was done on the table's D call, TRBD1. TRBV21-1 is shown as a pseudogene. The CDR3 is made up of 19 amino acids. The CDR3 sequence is CASSKARSGRGRLNQPQHF. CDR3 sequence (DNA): TGTGCCAGCAGCAAAGCGCGGTCGGGCAGGGGGCGCCTTAATCAGCCCCAGCATTTT.

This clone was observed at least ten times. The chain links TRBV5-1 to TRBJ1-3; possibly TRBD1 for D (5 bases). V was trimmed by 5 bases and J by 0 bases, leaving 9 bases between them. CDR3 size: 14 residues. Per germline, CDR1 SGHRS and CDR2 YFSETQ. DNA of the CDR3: TGCGCCAGCAGTGGGGGGACCTCTGGAAACACCATATATTTT. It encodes CASSGGTSGNTIYF.

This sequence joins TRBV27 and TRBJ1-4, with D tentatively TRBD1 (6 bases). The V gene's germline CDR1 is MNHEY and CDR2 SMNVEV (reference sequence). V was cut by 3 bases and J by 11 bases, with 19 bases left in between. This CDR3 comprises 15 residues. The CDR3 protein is CASSLGGQVNGKLFF. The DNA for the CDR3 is TGTGCCAGCAGTTTGGGGGGGCAGGTCAACGGGAAACTGTTTTTT.

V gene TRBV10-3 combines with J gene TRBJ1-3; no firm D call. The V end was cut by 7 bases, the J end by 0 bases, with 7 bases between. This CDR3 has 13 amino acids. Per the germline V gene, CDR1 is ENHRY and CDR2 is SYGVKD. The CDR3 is CAIMPSSGNTIYF. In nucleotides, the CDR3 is TGTGCCATCATGCCCAGCTCTGGAAACACCATATATTTT.

Written as DNA, the CDR3 is TGTGCCAGCAGTTACTCCGGGGCTAGCGAGGTAGACGAGCAGTACTTC. Translation gives CASSYSGASEVDEQYF. The chain couples TRBV6-5 to TRBJ2-7; D possibly corresponds to TRBD2 (6 bases). The V gene's germline CDR1 is MNHEY and CDR2 SVGAGI. V shed 0 bases and J shed 5 bases, with 17 bases lying between them. The CDR3 consists of 16 residues.

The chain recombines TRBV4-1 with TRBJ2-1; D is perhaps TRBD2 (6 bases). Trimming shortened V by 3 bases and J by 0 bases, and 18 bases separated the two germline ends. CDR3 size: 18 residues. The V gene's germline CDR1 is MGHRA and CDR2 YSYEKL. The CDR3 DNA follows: TGCGCCAGCAGCCAGGGACTCGGGGGTCCTAGCTCCTACAATGAGCAGTTCTTC. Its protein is CASSQGLGGPSSYNEQFF.

The CDR3 spells CASSQDPRQFSTYNEQFF. DNA for the CDR3: TGCGCCAGCAGCCAAGATCCCCGACAGTTTTCAACCTACAATGAGCAGTTCTTC. This chain uses TRBV4-1 with TRBJ2-1; perhaps TRBD1 as D (5 bases). V lost 0 bases and J lost 2, with 17 bases in between. This CDR3 comprises 18 residues. Germline-derived CDR1 and CDR2 are MGHRA and YSYEKL.